The 12 T cell receptor beta chains listed next were all sequenced from one sample in a study of OX40 agonist ivuxolimab in advanced cancers. This table comes from immunoSEQ multiplex PCR, and its TCRdb copy is limited to in-frame clones, with some not included. The sample has fewer than 45,000 clones; about 85% are singletons. Sequencing was performed on CD4+ or CD8+ T cells sorted from blood, taken in a trial of the OX40 agonist ivuxolimab. The receptors were sampled from an adult with an advanced solid tumor such as melanoma, head and neck, liver or kidney cancer.

The V and J genes are TRBV30 and TRBJ1-1; TRBD1 agrees at 7 bases. Per germline, CDR1 GTSNPN and CDR2 SVGIG (reference sequence). Trimming removed 7 bases from V and 0 bases from J; junction bases left unmatched: 5. CDR3 length: 13 amino acids. This CDR3 is CAFLQGLNTEAFF. The CDR3 DNA is TGTGCCTTCTTACAGGGGCTGAACACTGAAGCTTTCTTT. The complete variable domain, with remaining parts taken from reference TRBV30 and TRBJ1-1, reads SQTIHQWPATLVQPVGSPLSLECTVEGTSNPNLYWYRQAAGRGLQLLFYSVGIGQISSEVPQNLSASRPQDRQFILSSKKLLLSDSGFYLCAFLQGLNTEAFFGQGTRLTVV.

This chain joins TRBV9 and TRBJ2-7; 10 bases are a match to TRBD2. Germline V gives CDR1 SGDLS, CDR2 YYNGEE. Trimming at V came to 4 bases and at J to 2 bases, leaving 3 bases not matched to a gene. This CDR3 is built from 14 residues. Written as DNA, the CDR3 is TGTGCCAGCAGCTCTAGCGGGAGCACCTACGAGCAGTACTTC. Encoded protein: CASSSSGSTYEQYF.

The chain has TRBV7-6 and TRBJ1-1; D is possibly TRBD1 (5 bases). The CDR3 covers 15 residues. V dropped 5 bases and J dropped 0 bases, with 13 bases sitting between them. The germline V gene has CDR1 SGHVS and CDR2 FNYEAQ. CDR3 DNA: TGTGCCAGCAGCAGCTCTAGGGGACTGAACACTGAAGCTTTCTTT. Protein: CASSSSRGLNTEAFF.

The rearrangement uses TRBV27 and TRBJ2-7; 8 nucleotides agree with TRBD1. Germline V gives CDR1 MNHEY, CDR2 SMNVEV (reference sequence). The trim removed 1 base at V and 6 bases at J, leaving 11 bases unmatched. This CDR3 spans 16 amino acids. CDR3 bases: TGTGCCAGCAGTTTATGGCCCGGACAGGGAGCCTTCGAGCAGTACTTC. This encodes CASSLWPGQGAFEQYF.

This clone rates as medium-sized. The chain is built from TRBV29-1 and TRBJ1-1, with TRBD1 as a possible D gene (6 bases). Germline values: CDR1 SQVTM, CDR2 ANQGSEA. The CDR3 contains 13 residues. The V and J ends lost 6 bases and 2 bases respectively, with 13 bases between them. The CDR3 nucleotides are TGCAGCGTGACGACAGGTGATAACACTGAAGCTTTCTTT. Encoded protein: CSVTTGDNTEAFF.

This chain links TRBV7-9 with TRBJ1-1; a weak D match, TRBD1 (5 bases). The germline CDR1 and CDR2 sequences are SEHNR and FQNEAQ (reference sequence). V was cut by 1 base and J by 1 base, with 7 bases left in between. The CDR3 contains 14 residues. CDR3 nucleotide sequence: TGTGCCAGCAGCTTAGTGGGGGGGAACACTGAAGCTTTCTTT. It is translated as CASSLVGGNTEAFF.

V is TRBV20-1 and J is TRBJ2-1, with unresolved D. Germline values: CDR1 DFQATT, CDR2 SNEGSKA (reference sequence). Between the trimmed V and J ends, which lost 5 bases and 6 bases, there was a span of 5 bases. The CDR3 runs to 10 residues. The CDR3 region is CSASVNEQFF. As DNA, the CDR3 is TGCAGTGCTTCCGTCAATGAGCAGTTCTTC.

J is TRBJ1-6 and V is TRBV7-2, with TRBD1 matching 8 bases. The V gene end was trimmed by 4 bases and the J gene end by 4 bases; junction bases not matched to a gene: 6. Germline loops: CDR1 SGHTA, CDR2 FQGNSA. The CDR3 is 16 residues long. CDR3 in amino acids: CASSSLTGAYNSPLHF. The CDR3 DNA follows: TGTGCCAGCAGCTCACTGACAGGGGCATATAATTCACCCCTCCACTTT.

This clone was found once. V gene TRBV5-1 combines with J gene TRBJ1-2, with TRBD1 identical over 11 bases. The germline gives CDR1 SGHRS, CDR2 YFSETQ. The CDR3 consists of 16 residues. V was clipped by 3 bases and J by 2 bases; unmatched bases: 6. The CDR3 nucleotides read TGCGCCAGCAGCTCATTGGGACAGGGGGAAAACTATGGCTACACCTTC. This translates into CASSSLGQGENYGYTF. Complete variable domain (other parts from reference TRBV5-1 and TRBJ1-2): KAGVTQTPRYLIKTRGQQVTLSCSPISGHRSVSWYQQTPGQGLQFLFEYFSETQRNKGNFPGRFSGRQFSNSRSEMNVSTLELGDSALYLCASSSLGQGENYGYTFGSGTRLTVV.

The rearrangement uses TRBV7-3 and TRBJ2-3, with TRBD1 matching 11 bases. Germline V lookup: CDR1 SGHTA, CDR2 FQGTGA. CDR3 length: 16 residues. V lost 4 bases and J lost 2; bases outside the gene matches: 5. The CDR3 coding sequence is TGTGCCAGCAGCTCCGGGACAGGGGGGTTCACAGATACGCAGTATTTT. Residues: CASSSGTGGFTDTQYF.

This chain connects TRBV15 to TRBJ1-4; D is possibly TRBD1 (6 bases). V was trimmed by 0 bases and J by 3 bases, leaving 11 bases between them. The CDR3 contains 16 residues. CDR1 and CDR2 (germline): LNHNV, YYDKDF (reference sequence). The CDR3 nucleotides are TGTGCCACCAGCAGAGATCGTACAGGGCCTAATGAAAAACTGTTTTTT. It translates to CATSRDRTGPNEKLFF.

The genes are TRBV4-3 and TRBJ2-7; maybe TRBD1 (5 bases). Trimming removed 5 bases from V and 4 bases from J, with 18 bases in between. Germline V lookup: CDR1 LGHNA, CDR2 YSLEER. The CDR3 has 15 amino acids. CDR3: CASSEAPQGLYEQYF. CDR3 in DNA: TGCGCCAGCAGCGAAGCTCCCCAGGGCTTGTACGAGCAGTACTTC.